Listed here are 29 T cell receptor beta chains from one sample, sequenced in a study of cytotoxic CD8 clonotypes in ibrutinib-treated CLL. The protocol was immunoSEQ multiplex PCR, while the TCRdb copy is restricted to in-frame clones and leaves out a portion. The data contain 250,000 to 350,000 clones, approximately 76% of them singletons. Sample: PBMCs, taken at disease progression, from a patient treated with ibrutinib. The receptors were sampled from a human donor with chronic lymphocytic leukemia.

There are a few counts of this clone. The V and J genes are TRBV5-1 and TRBJ2-7, with D perhaps TRBD2 (5 bases). Germline V lookup: CDR1 SGHRS, CDR2 YFSETQ. V lost 2 bases, J lost 0 bases, and 9 bases lay in between. The CDR3 is 14 residues long. CDR3 protein: CASSLPGVSYEQYF. The CDR3 DNA reads as TGCGCCAGCAGCTTACCCGGGGTCTCCTACGAGCAGTACTTC.

The rearrangement links TRBV4-3 to TRBJ2-6; weak D call: TRBD1 (6 bases). Germline V gives CDR1 LGHNA, CDR2 YSLEER. Trimming shortened V by 3 bases and J by 4 bases, and 16 bases separated the two germline ends. The CDR3 has 17 residues. CDR3 bases: TGCGCCAGCAGCCAGGGGGCAGGGGCTAAGGGGGCCAACGTCCTGACTTTC. Translating it yields CASSQGAGAKGANVLTF.

The gene calls are TRBV19 and TRBJ1-5, with D perhaps TRBD1 (6 bases). The germline V gene encodes CDR1 LNHDA and CDR2 SQIVND (reference sequence). Trimming took off 3 bases at V and 5 bases at J, with 8 bases between the two ends. The CDR3 covers 13 residues. The CDR3 bases are TGTGCCAGTAGTATCAGGGGCCATCAGCCCCAGCATTTT. Protein sequence: CASSIRGHQPQHF.

The V and J genes are TRBV18 and TRBJ2-5, with unresolved D. The V end was cut by 3 bases, the J end by 1 base, with 9 bases between. This CDR3 comprises 14 residues. The germline V gene has CDR1 KGHSH and CDR2 LQKENI. The CDR3 sequence is CASSPAPVQETQYF. The CDR3 nucleotides are TGTGCCAGCTCACCCGCCCCAGTCCAAGAGACCCAGTACTTC.

This clone has just a few counts. At one end the junction does not follow the germline gene, possibly because of a read error. V and J are TRBV6-5 and TRBJ2-7, with TRBD1 as a possible D gene (6 bases). This CDR3 has 12 residues. The germline gives CDR1 MNHEY, CDR2 SVGAGI. As DNA, the CDR3 is TGTGCCAGCAGCACTAACAGACAGGTTCTGCACTTC. Translation gives CASSTNRQVLHF.

The rearrangement joins TRBV7-7 to TRBJ2-7; 7 bases fit TRBD2. In germline, CDR1 is SSHAT, CDR2 FNYEAQ (reference sequence). The CDR3 length is 15 residues. The V and J ends lost 5 bases and 6 bases, in that order; junction bases with no gene match: 13. The DNA of the CDR3 is TGTGCCAGCAGCCTCCCCCCGGGAGGAAACGCCGAGCAGTACTTC. As protein: CASSLPPGGNAEQYF.

The chain combines TRBV7-9 with TRBJ2-5; D possibly corresponds to TRBD2 (6 bases). CDR3 length equals 14 residues. Germline CDR1 is SEHNR and CDR2 is FQNEAQ (reference sequence). Deletions cut 1 base from V and 4 bases from J, with 10 bases between. The CDR3 reads CASSLGTGGETQYF. The DNA of the CDR3 is TGTGCCAGCAGCTTAGGGACCGGGGGAGAGACCCAGTACTTC.

This chain connects TRBV28 to TRBJ1-3; TRBD1 matches 8 bases. CDR1 is MDHEN and CDR2 is SYDVKM in the germline V gene. V lost 4 bases, J lost 3 bases, and 2 bases stayed unmatched. The CDR3 spans 14 residues. CDR3 in amino acids: CASSWTGIGNTIYF. The DNA for the CDR3 is TGTGCCAGCAGTTGGACAGGGATTGGAAACACCATATATTTT.

In its sample, this clone was seen a few times. The chain links TRBV9 to TRBJ1-1; D gene uncertain. V lost 4 bases and J lost 3, with 4 bases in between. This CDR3 spans 11 amino acids. Germline loops: CDR1 SGDLS, CDR2 YYNGEE. The CDR3 protein is CASSPYTEAFF. Written as DNA, the CDR3 is TGTGCCAGCAGCCCTTACACTGAAGCTTTCTTT.

The chain employs TRBV29-1 and TRBJ2-7, with 9 bases fitting TRBD1. V lost 0 bases and J lost 6; bases outside the gene matches: 6. Looked up from germline, CDR1 is SQVTM and CDR2 is ANQGSEA. This CDR3 is built from 14 residues. CDR3: CSVEDTGGPLEQYF. DNA of the CDR3: TGCAGCGTTGAAGATACAGGGGGCCCCCTCGAGCAGTACTTC.

This clone was seen a few times. CDR3 bases: TGCAGCGTTGGAGGGGACACGAACTATGGCTACACCTTC. This translates into CSVGGDTNYGYTF. V usage is TRBV29-1 and J usage is TRBJ1-2, with D perhaps matching TRBD1 (6 bases). The CDR3 extends over 13 amino acids. V gave up 4 bases and J gave up 2 bases, with 11 bases separating them. Germline V gives CDR1 SQVTM, CDR2 ANQGSEA. The entire variable domain, with the rest obtained from reference TRBV29-1 and TRBJ1-2, is as follows: SAVISQKPSRDICQRGTSLTIQCQVDSQVTMMFWYRQQPGQSLTLIATANQGSEATYESGFVIDKFPISRPNLTFSTLTVSNMSPEDSSIYLCSVGGDTNYGYTFGSGTRLTVV.

This chain joins TRBV29-1 and TRBJ2-7, with 7 bases aligning to TRBD2. The germline V gene has CDR1 SQVTM and CDR2 ANQGSEA. The V gene end was trimmed by 4 bases and the J gene end by 3 bases; junction bases not matched to a gene: 6. This CDR3 comprises 13 residues. The CDR3 coding sequence is TGCAGCGTTGGAGGTAGCGGGTTCTACGAGCAGTACTTC. Its protein product is CSVGGSGFYEQYF.

The J gene is TRBJ1-5, the V gene TRBV21-1; the D call of TRBD1 is as the table states it, not checked on the DNA. TRBV21-1 is annotated as a pseudogene. The CDR3 is 17 amino acids. CDR3 bases: TGTGCCAGCAGCCAACCGTCTGGGACAGTGAGGGATCAGCCCCAGCATTTT. This sequence encodes CASSQPSGTVRDQPQHF.

This rearrangement joins TRBV13 to TRBJ1-1; D gene uncertain. V was trimmed by 5 bases and J by 1 base, leaving 14 bases between them. Germline V lookup: CDR1 PRHDT, CDR2 FYEKMQ (reference sequence). This CDR3 is built from 15 residues. The CDR3 DNA sequence: TGTGCCAGCAGCCGCAGAGGGCACCCGAACACTGAAGCTTTCTTT. Translating gives CASSRRGHPNTEAFF.

This rearrangement joins TRBV12-5 to TRBJ2-5; the match to TRBD1 covers 10 bases. The CDR3 runs 15 residues. The germline CDR1 and CDR2 sequences are LGHNT and FRNRAP. J was trimmed by 3 bases and V by 7 bases; bases with no gene match: 8. The CDR3 sequence is CASAQDRGLEETQYF. CDR3 DNA sequence: TGTGCTAGTGCTCAAGACAGGGGGCTAGAAGAGACCCAGTACTTC.

The chain recombines TRBV2 with TRBJ2-1; weak D call: TRBD1 (6 bases). CDR1 is SNHLY, CDR2 FYNNEI, per germline. With 6 bases removed from V and 14 bases from J, the gap between germline ends came to 11 bases. The CDR3 contains 10 residues. This CDR3 is CASRRTGKFF. The CDR3, as DNA: TGTGCCAGCAGGCGAACAGGGAAGTTCTTC.

The CDR3 DNA sequence: TGCGCCAGCACCCTTGGTTCAGGGGGCTCCTACAATGAGCAGTTCTTC. Translating it yields CASTLGSGGSYNEQFF. V usage is TRBV5-1 and J usage is TRBJ2-1; 7 nucleotides agree with TRBD1. With 6 bases clipped from V and 0 bases from J, the junction kept 9 bases outside the gene matches. The CDR3 sequence is 16 residues long. CDR1 is SGHRS and CDR2 is YFSETQ in the germline V gene.

The rearrangement joins TRBV7-3 to TRBJ2-1; a weak D match, TRBD2 (6 bases). Germline CDR1 is SGHTA and CDR2 is FQGTGA. CDR3 size: 16 residues. With 4 bases removed from V and 0 bases from J, the gap between germline ends came to 13 bases. The CDR3 protein is CASSYPRGSSYNEQFF. The CDR3 nucleotides are TGTGCCAGCAGCTATCCCCGGGGGAGCTCCTACAATGAGCAGTTCTTC. The whole variable domain, remainder taken from reference TRBV7-3 and TRBJ2-1, is GAGVSQTPSNKVTEKGKYVELRCDPISGHTALYWYRQSLGQGPEFLIYFQGTGAADDSGLPNDRFFAVRPEGSVSTLKIQRTERGDSAVYLCASSYPRGSSYNEQFFGPGTRLTVL.

The chain joins TRBV19 to TRBJ2-6; D might be TRBD1 (6 bases). Germline CDR1 LNHDA, CDR2 SQIVND (reference sequence). The CDR3 covers 16 residues. Trimming took off 3 bases at V and 2 bases at J, with 11 bases between the two ends. This CDR3 reads CASSITGTAGANVLTF. CDR3 coding DNA: TGTGCCAGTAGTATTACAGGGACGGCTGGGGCCAACGTCCTGACTTTC.

The rearrangement uses TRBV27 and TRBJ2-1; 8 bases align to TRBD1. CDR1 is MNHEY and CDR2 is SMNVEV in the germline V gene (reference sequence). This CDR3 has 13 residues. V lost 5 bases and J lost 9; bases outside the gene matches: 6. The CDR3 DNA follows: TGTGCCAGCAGTCCCAGGACAGGGACTGAGCAGTTCTTC. Its protein is CASSPRTGTEQFF.

This clone was recorded once. The chain couples TRBV7-2 to TRBJ2-5; D possibly uses TRBD1 or TRBD2 (5 bases each). Trimming shortened V by 6 bases and J by 0 bases, and 14 bases separated the two germline ends. The CDR3 contains 15 residues. Germline-derived CDR1 and CDR2 are SGHTA and FQGNSA. The CDR3 spells CASRSWLGDQETQYF. CDR3 in DNA: TGTGCCAGCAGATCGTGGTTGGGGGACCAAGAGACCCAGTACTTC.

This rearrangement joins TRBV6-6 to TRBJ1-1, with TRBD1 identical over 7 bases. Germline-derived CDR1 and CDR2 are MNHNY and SVGAGI (reference sequence). Unmatched junction bases numbered 2, after V lost 4 bases and J lost 0 bases. CDR3 length: 14 amino acids. CDR3: CASSFTGVNTEAFF. The DNA for the CDR3 is TGTGCCAGCAGTTTCACAGGGGTGAACACTGAAGCTTTCTTT.

The chain combines TRBV5-4 with TRBJ2-7; possibly TRBD1 for D (6 bases). Trimming stripped 0 bases from V and 2 bases from J, with 18 bases between. The germline gives CDR1 SGHNT, CDR2 YYREEE (reference sequence). The CDR3 spans 17 residues. The CDR3 sequence is CASSLGPLGGPAYEQYF. In DNA form, the CDR3 reads TGTGCCAGCAGCTTGGGGCCACTAGGGGGACCGGCCTACGAGCAGTACTTC.

The CDR3 reads CASSVGTSGAMNTGELFF. CDR3 bases: TGTGCCAGCAGCGTCGGGACTAGCGGGGCCATGAACACCGGGGAGCTGTTTTTT. The chain joins TRBV5-4 to TRBJ2-2; 13 bases are a match to TRBD2. The CDR3 totals 18 residues. Germline-derived CDR1 and CDR2 are SGHNT and YYREEE (reference sequence). The V and J ends lost 4 bases and 1 base, in that order; junction bases with no gene match: 7.

This chain links TRBV28 with TRBJ2-1, with 8 bases matching TRBD2. Germline loops: CDR1 MDHEN, CDR2 SYDVKM. This CDR3 contains 14 residues. The J segment lost 8 bases and the V segment lost 3 bases, leaving 6 bases of the junction unmatched. As DNA, the CDR3 is TGTGCCAGCAGTTTTGAGCGGGAGAGGGATGAGCAGTTCTTC. Encoded protein: CASSFERERDEQFF.

The chain combines TRBV15 with TRBJ2-3; either TRBD1 or TRBD2 may fit D (7 bases each). The CDR3 is made up of 16 amino acids. V lost 0 bases to trimming and J lost 6 bases, with 16 bases between them. CDR1 and CDR2 from the germline V gene are LNHNV and YYDKDF (reference sequence). CDR3 residues: CATSRDGRGLGDTQYF. CDR3 bases: TGTGCCACCAGCAGAGATGGGAGGGGGCTCGGGGATACGCAGTATTTT.

J is TRBJ2-7 and V is TRBV6-5, with a weak D call TRBD2 (5 bases). The germline gives CDR1 MNHEY, CDR2 SVGAGI. The V gene lost 6 bases and the J gene lost 7 bases, with 10 bases spanning the gap. The CDR3 runs 11 residues. The CDR3 bases are TGTGCCAGCAGCTCCAGGAGGGAGCAGTACTTC. It specifies CASSSRREQYF.

V is TRBV2 and J is TRBJ2-3; 13 bases fit TRBD2. CDR3 size: 16 residues. From germline, CDR1 is SNHLY and CDR2 FYNNEI. V lost 6 bases to trimming and J lost 5 bases; unmatched junction nucleotides: 8. The CDR3 DNA reads TGTGCCAGCAGCGAAACTAGCGGGGGGGCCGGAGATACGCAGTATTTT. Translating it yields CASSETSGGAGDTQYF.

This rearrangement joins TRBV7-2 to TRBJ1-2; 8 bases agree with TRBD1. There are 14 residues in the CDR3. V shed 1 base, J shed 4 bases, and the junction held 2 bases outside the gene matches. The germline V gene has CDR1 SGHTA and CDR2 FQGNSA. The CDR3 region has the DNA TGTGCCAGCAGCTTAGACAGGGGGTTCTATGGCTACACCTTC. Translating it yields CASSLDRGFYGYTF.